The 21 T cell receptor beta chains below were found in one sample sequenced in a study of cytomegalovirus exposure and HLA in healthy donors (dated by TCRdb to 2017 to 2019). Library construction relied on the immunoSEQ multiplex PCR assay. A mixture of 60 forward primers for TCR Vbeta segments and 13 reverse primers for TCR Jbeta segments was used in the multiplex PCR. TCRdb retrieved this table from immuneACCESS and kept in-frame rearrangements only. Not all clones are present; in checked studies, unresolved V genes account for under half, and no reason is known for the remainder. This sample lists under 200,000 clones; around 75% were detected once. Approximately 2% of the sample comes from the top ten. Sequencing was carried out using PBMCs. These receptors were taken from a woman aged 25 to 39 in good health and CMV-seronegative.

This CDR3 reads CASSSDSFYNEQFF. The DNA of the CDR3 is TGTGCCAGCAGCTCGGACAGCTTTTACAATGAGCAGTTCTTC. This chain connects TRBV7-3 to TRBJ2-1; possibly TRBD1 for D (6 bases). Trimming pared 4 bases from V and 4 bases from J, leaving 11 bases between. This CDR3 contains 14 residues. Germline V CDR1 and CDR2: SGHTA, FQGTGA.

The chain joins TRBV10-3 to TRBJ1-2; D is uncertain. The CDR3 loop spans 14 amino acids. The germline CDR1 and CDR2 sequences are ENHRY and SYGVKD. V dropped 10 bases and J dropped 2 bases, with 17 bases sitting between them. In nucleotides, the CDR3 is TGTGCCACCACCGCCCAGGAAATAAACTATGGCTACACCTTC. It codes for CATTAQEINYGYTF.

This chain uses TRBV7-7 with TRBJ1-2, with a weak D call TRBD1 (6 bases). CDR1 SSHAT and CDR2 FNYEAQ come from the germline V gene (reference sequence). CDR3 length: 15 residues. Trimming pared 1 base from V and 6 bases from J, leaving 15 bases between. The CDR3 coding sequence is TGTGCCAGCAGCTTAGGGAGACAGGTTCTCGATGGCTACACCTTC. It is translated as CASSLGRQVLDGYTF. Supplemented by reference TRBV7-7 and TRBJ1-2, the full variable domain reads GAGVSQSPRYKVTKRGQDVTLRCDPISSHATLYWYQQALGQGPEFLTYFNYEAQPDKSGLPSDRFSAERPEGSISTLTIQRTEQRDSAMYRCASSLGRQVLDGYTFGSGTRLTVV.

This clone was seen a few times. V is TRBV7-8 and J is TRBJ2-5; 13 bases align to TRBD2. CDR1 SGHVS and CDR2 FQNEAQ come from the germline V gene. V shed 4 bases and J 5 bases; nucleotides not matched to a gene: 7. The CDR3 totals 16 residues. DNA of the CDR3: TGTGCCAGCAGCTCGGGACTAGCGGGGAGGGGGGAGACCCAGTACTTC. It translates to CASSSGLAGRGETQYF.

This sequence joins TRBV7-8 and TRBJ2-1; tentatively, D is TRBD1 (6 bases). Germline loops: CDR1 SGHVS, CDR2 FQNEAQ. Trimming stripped 6 bases from V and 4 bases from J, with 19 bases between. This CDR3 has 16 residues. Here the CDR3 DNA reads TGTGCCAGCAGTCTGGCCCGACAGGAACGATACAATGAGCAGTTCTTC. As protein: CASSLARQERYNEQFF.

V and J are TRBV4-1 and TRBJ1-4; D uncertain. Germline V gene sequence: CDR1 MGHRA, CDR2 YSYEKL. CDR3 length: 13 residues. Deletions cut 4 bases from V and 8 bases from J, with 11 bases between. CDR3 DNA: TGCGCCAGCAGCCGGATGAGGAGGGAAAAACTGTTTTTT. This gives the protein CASSRMRREKLFF.

V gene TRBV4-1 combines with J gene TRBJ2-3; 9 nucleotides line up with TRBD2. V lost 6 bases and J lost 3; bases outside the gene matches: 10. The CDR3 totals 16 residues. Germline V gene lookup returns CDR1 MGHRA and CDR2 YSYEKL. Here the CDR3 reads CASRDLGGGGTDTQYF. The CDR3 DNA sequence: TGCGCCAGCAGGGACCTTGGCGGGGGGGGGACAGATACGCAGTATTTT.

This clone was counted only a few times. V gene TRBV4-2 combines with J gene TRBJ1-5; no firm D call. The CDR3 contains 15 residues. The V gene's germline CDR1 is LGHNA and CDR2 YNFKEQ. V lost 0 bases and J 0 bases, leaving 6 bases between the germline ends. CDR3 sequence (DNA): TGTGCCAGCAGCCAAGACTTCGGTAGCAATCAGCCCCAGCATTTT. Its translation: CASSQDFGSNQPQHF.

The V and J genes are TRBV4-1 and TRBJ1-4; D is unresolved. V lost 4 bases to trimming and J lost 8 bases, with 11 bases between them. The germline V gene encodes CDR1 MGHRA and CDR2 YSYEKL. The CDR3 loop spans 13 amino acids. This CDR3 is CASSLTRGEKLFF. The DNA of the CDR3 is TGCGCCAGCAGCCTAACCCGAGGGGAAAAACTGTTTTTT.

V gene TRBV12-5 combines with J gene TRBJ2-1, with 10 bases that match TRBD2. This CDR3 comprises 18 residues. The V and J ends lost 0 bases and 3 bases, in that order; junction bases with no gene match: 8. Germline V gene lookup returns CDR1 LGHNT and CDR2 FRNRAP. The DNA of the CDR3 is TGTGCTAGTGGTTTGGTACTTCCACTAGCGGGGCACTACAATGAGCAGTTCTTC. It specifies CASGLVLPLAGHYNEQFF.

The J gene is TRBJ2-7, the V gene TRBV27; TRBD1 agrees at 7 bases. J gave up 5 bases and V 6 bases, and 13 bases lay outside the gene matches. The CDR3 is 15 amino acids. Germline CDR1 is MNHEY and CDR2 is SMNVEV (reference sequence). CDR3 coding DNA: TGTGCCAGCAGGCCTAACCCGACAGGGAGACACGAGCAGTACTTC. The encoded protein is CASRPNPTGRHEQYF.

CDR3 residues: CASSVGQLDIEQYF. The CDR3 DNA sequence: TGTGCCAGCAGCGTGGGACAGCTCGATATCGAGCAGTACTTC. The V call is TRBV5-6, the J call TRBJ2-7; 7 bases agree with TRBD1. The CDR3 has 14 residues. Germline CDR1 is SGHDT and CDR2 is YYEEEE. J gave up 6 bases and V 4 bases, and 10 bases lay outside the gene matches.

The chain recombines TRBV5-1 with TRBJ1-3, with a possible D match to TRBD1 (6 bases). The CDR3 contains 13 residues. Trimming shortened V by 5 bases and J by 4 bases, and 10 bases separated the two germline ends. Germline V gene sequence: CDR1 SGHRS, CDR2 YFSETQ. CDR3 region: CASSPGDGNTIYF. The CDR3, as DNA: TGCGCCAGCAGTCCAGGGGACGGAAACACCATATATTTT.

As concerns this clone: This sample includes further DNA sequences coding for the same CDR3. The chain recombines TRBV27 with TRBJ1-5; D call uncertain. Trimming removed 6 bases at V and 4 bases at J, with 7 bases between. The CDR3 loop spans 12 amino acids. The germline V gene has CDR1 MNHEY and CDR2 SMNVEV (reference sequence). CDR3 DNA sequence: TGTGCCAGCAGCTTTTATAATCAGCCCCAGCATTTT. Its translation is CASSFYNQPQHF.

The table lists this clone with a few counts. The chain is built from TRBV28 and TRBJ2-3, with D uncertain. Trimming shortened V by 2 bases and J by 0 bases, and 9 bases separated the two germline ends. CDR3 size: 15 residues. Germline CDR1 and CDR2: MDHEN and SYDVKM. The CDR3 protein is CASSLGWASTDTQYF. CDR3 coding DNA: TGTGCCAGCAGTTTAGGCTGGGCTAGCACAGATACGCAGTATTTT. Full variable domain (missing parts from reference TRBV28 and TRBJ2-3): DVKVTQSSRYLVKRTGEKVFLECVQDMDHENMFWYRQDPGLGLRLIYFSYDVKMKEKGDIPEGYSVSREKKERFSLILESASTNQTSMYLCASSLGWASTDTQYFGPGTRLTVL.

CDR3 sequence (DNA): TGCGCCAGCAGCCGCCGACAGAGCATACAGAACACTGAAGCTTTCTTT. As protein: CASSRRQSIQNTEAFF. The J gene is TRBJ1-1, the V gene TRBV5-1; possibly TRBD1 for D (5 bases). The CDR3 runs 16 residues. The germline CDR1 and CDR2 sequences are SGHRS and YFSETQ. Trimming removed 4 bases from V and 1 base from J, with 17 bases in between.

The V and J genes are TRBV7-8 and TRBJ2-5; no reliable D call. The CDR3 covers 13 residues. Trimming took 4 bases from V and 5 from J, leaving 11 bases between them. Per germline, CDR1 SGHVS and CDR2 FQNEAQ. CDR3 in amino acids: CASSSGPMETQYF. The CDR3 nucleotides are TGTGCCAGCAGCTCAGGCCCTATGGAGACCCAGTACTTC.

The chain couples TRBV29-1 to TRBJ2-5; D unresolved. Trimming pared 7 bases from V and 4 bases from J, leaving 10 bases between. The CDR3 is 11 amino acids. CDR1 SQVTM and CDR2 ANQGSEA come from the germline V gene. CDR3 in DNA: TGCAGCGCCCGGTTCCGAGAGACCCAGTACTTC. Translation gives CSARFRETQYF.

This chain's CDR3 is CASSLDRNQPQHF. In nucleotides, the CDR3 is TGTGCCAGCAGCTTAGACAGAAATCAGCCCCAGCATTTT. The V gene is TRBV7-2, the J gene TRBJ1-5, with unresolved D. V dropped 1 base and J dropped 4 bases, with 5 bases sitting between them. Germline CDR1 and CDR2: SGHTA and FQGNSA. This CDR3 has 13 amino acids.

V gene TRBV5-1 combines with J gene TRBJ1-4; no definite D call. CDR1 and CDR2 from the germline V gene are SGHRS and YFSETQ. Trimming stripped 7 bases from V and 0 bases from J, with 19 bases between. The CDR3 length is 17 residues. CDR3 nucleotide sequence: TGCGCCAGCGGAACCCAGCCCTCAGCGTCAACTAATGAAAAACTGTTTTTT. Protein product: CASGTQPSASTNEKLFF.

The genes are TRBV6-6 and TRBJ1-1, with D tentatively TRBD1 (6 bases). Deletions cut 2 bases from V and 1 base from J, with 8 bases between. Germline loops: CDR1 MNHNY, CDR2 SVGAGI (reference sequence). CDR3 size: 14 residues. The CDR3 here is CASSYRTANTEAFF. CDR3 DNA sequence: TGTGCCAGCAGTTACCGGACAGCGAACACTGAAGCTTTCTTT.